The T cell receptor (beta chain) described here comes from a study of CD8 T cells in Susac syndrome. This CDR3 comprises 17 residues. Germline CDR1 reads MNHEY; CDR2 reads SVGEGT. The V end was cut by 7 bases, the J end by 1 base, with 17 bases between. Random-hexamer reverse transcription was applied to about 0.5 to 1 ug RNA. MiXCR was run by TCRdb on the immunoSEQ multiplex PCR reads, yielding one entry per CDR3 protein. The sample records 90,000 to 110,000 distinct CDR3 sequences, about 96% being singletons. The chain combines TRBV6-2 or TRBV6-3 with TRBJ2-6; D possibly matches TRBD1 or TRBD2 (5 bases each). This receptor was taken from a human donor in good health. The specimen sequenced was CD4+ T cells from PBMCs. The CDR3 protein is CASTPRDGSSGANVLTF. In nucleotides, the CDR3 is TGTGCCAGCACCCCACGGGACGGTTCTTCTGGGGCCAACGTCCTGACTTTC.